Ten or more counts support the clone carrying this T cell receptor (beta chain). The V gene end was trimmed by 1 base and the J gene end by 7 bases; junction bases not matched to a gene: 12. CDR3 length equals 17 residues. Germline loops: CDR1 KGHSH, CDR2 LQKENI. The data are from a study of prognosis after radiotherapy for stage I lung cancer. For the study at large: There were a handful of patients who developed distant metastases (median around seven months) after radiotherapy, while about 14 showed no significant progression.

Amplicons of TCR beta CDR3 were generated from genomic DNA by two-round multiplex PCR. Primers targeting each individual TRBV and TRBJ gene were applied in first-round PCR. It was universal primers that the second PCR round used. One entry per CDR3 protein, called by TCRdb with MiXCR from the multiplex PCR reads. Here the sample spans under 35,000 distinct CDR3 sequences, approximately 46% being singletons. The material sequenced was PBMCs, taken before or after stereotactic body radiation therapy (not recorded which). The receptor comes from a donor older than 45 with non-small cell lung cancer. J is TRBJ2-2 and V is TRBV18; 7 bases match TRBD1. The CDR3: CASSPLGTVPGDGELFF. CDR3 DNA sequence: TGTGCCAGCTCACCACTTGGGACAGTCCCCGGGGACGGGGAGCTGTTTTTT.